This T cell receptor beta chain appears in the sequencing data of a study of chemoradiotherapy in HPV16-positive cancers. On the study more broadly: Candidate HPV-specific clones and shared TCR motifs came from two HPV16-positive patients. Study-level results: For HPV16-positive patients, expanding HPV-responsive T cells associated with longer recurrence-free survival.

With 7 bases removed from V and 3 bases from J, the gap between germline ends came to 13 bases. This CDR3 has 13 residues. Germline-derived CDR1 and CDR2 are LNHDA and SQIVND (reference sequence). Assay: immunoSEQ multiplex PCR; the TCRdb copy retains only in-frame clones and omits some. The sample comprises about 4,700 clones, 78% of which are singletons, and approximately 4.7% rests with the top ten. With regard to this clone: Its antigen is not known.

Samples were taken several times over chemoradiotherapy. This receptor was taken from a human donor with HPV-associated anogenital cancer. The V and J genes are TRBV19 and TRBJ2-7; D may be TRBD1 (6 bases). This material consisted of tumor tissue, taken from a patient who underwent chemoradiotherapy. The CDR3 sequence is CASTDAQGYEQYF. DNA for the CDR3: TGTGCCAGTACTGATGCACAGGGCTACGAGCAGTACTTC. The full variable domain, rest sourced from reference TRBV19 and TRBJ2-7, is DGGITQSPKYLFRKEGQNVTLSCEQNLNHDAMYWYRQDPGQGLRLIYYSQIVNDFQKGDIAEGYSVSREKKESFPLTVTSAQKNPTAFYLCASTDAQGYEQYFGPGTRLTVT.